This T cell receptor beta chain was sequenced in a study of CD8+CD57+ T cells in acquired aplastic anemia. In the study overall: The study obtained an average of around 2.9 ug of DNA from sorted CD4+ and CD8+ cells. In CD4+ cells, healthy donors produced an average of around 11 million reads.

Genomic DNA, the template, was used for profiling of the TCR beta VDJ and CDR3. From the reads, TCRdb called clonotypes with MiXCR, one entry per CDR3 protein. The table includes about 400,000 distinct CDR3 sequences, around 72% detected once. Broader study findings: Some 30 was the count of CD8+ CDR3 sequences that patients shared with controls. Patients and healthy controls showed no significant CD8+ Simpson's diversity difference.

The CDR3 runs to 10 residues. The germline CDR1 and CDR2 sequences are SNHLY and FYNNEI. Only a few counts were recorded for this clonotype. Its cognate antigen is unknown. At one end, the junction sequence differs from germline, possibly due to a read error. Input material: sorted CD4+, CD8+, or CD8+CD57+ T cells (not recorded which) from PBMCs. This TCR was recovered from a human donor in good health, serving as a control. The V gene is TRBV2, the J gene TRBJ1-6; 8 nucleotides line up with TRBD1. CDR3 nucleotides: TGTGCCAGCAGTGTAAGGACAGGGAGTTTT. It specifies CASSVRTGSF.